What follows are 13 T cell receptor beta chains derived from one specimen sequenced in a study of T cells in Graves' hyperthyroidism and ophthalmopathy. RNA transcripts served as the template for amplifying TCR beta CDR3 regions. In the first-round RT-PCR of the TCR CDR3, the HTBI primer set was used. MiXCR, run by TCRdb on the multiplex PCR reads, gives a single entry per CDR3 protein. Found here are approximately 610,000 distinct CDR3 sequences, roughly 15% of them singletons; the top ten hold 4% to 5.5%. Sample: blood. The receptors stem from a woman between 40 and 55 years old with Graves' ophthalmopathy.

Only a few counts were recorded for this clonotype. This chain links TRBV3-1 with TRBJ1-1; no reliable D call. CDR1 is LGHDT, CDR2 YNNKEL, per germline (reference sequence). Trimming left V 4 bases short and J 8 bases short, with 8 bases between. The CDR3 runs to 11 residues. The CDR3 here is CASSRMEEAFF. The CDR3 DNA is TGTGCCAGCAGCCGAATGGAGGAAGCTTTCTTT.

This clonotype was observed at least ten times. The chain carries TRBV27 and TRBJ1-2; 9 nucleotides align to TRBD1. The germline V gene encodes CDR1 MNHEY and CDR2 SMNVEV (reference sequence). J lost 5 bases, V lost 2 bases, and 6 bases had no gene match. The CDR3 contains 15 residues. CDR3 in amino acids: CASSLTGGAVYGYTF. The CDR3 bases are TGTGCCAGCAGTTTAACAGGGGGCGCGGTATATGGCTACACCTTC.

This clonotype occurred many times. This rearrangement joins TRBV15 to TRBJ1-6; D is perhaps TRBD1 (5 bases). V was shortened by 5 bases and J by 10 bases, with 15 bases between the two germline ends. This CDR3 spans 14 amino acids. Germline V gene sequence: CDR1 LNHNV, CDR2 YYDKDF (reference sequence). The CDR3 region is CATSGDFGGSPLHF. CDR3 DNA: TGTGCCACCAGCGGGGACTTTGGGGGGTCACCCCTCCACTTT.

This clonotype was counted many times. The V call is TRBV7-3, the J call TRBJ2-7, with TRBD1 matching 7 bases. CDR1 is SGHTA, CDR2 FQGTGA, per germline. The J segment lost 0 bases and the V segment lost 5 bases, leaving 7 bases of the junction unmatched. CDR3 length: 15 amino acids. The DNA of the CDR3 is TGTGCCAGCAGCCAGACAGGGTCTGGCTCCTACGAGCAGTACTTC. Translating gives CASSQTGSGSYEQYF.

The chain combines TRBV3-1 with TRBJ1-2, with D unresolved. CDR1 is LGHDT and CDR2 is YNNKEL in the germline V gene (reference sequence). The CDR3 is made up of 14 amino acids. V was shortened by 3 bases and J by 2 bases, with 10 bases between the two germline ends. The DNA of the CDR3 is TGTGCCAGCAGCCAGACTGAAACGAACTATGGCTACACCTTC. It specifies CASSQTETNYGYTF.

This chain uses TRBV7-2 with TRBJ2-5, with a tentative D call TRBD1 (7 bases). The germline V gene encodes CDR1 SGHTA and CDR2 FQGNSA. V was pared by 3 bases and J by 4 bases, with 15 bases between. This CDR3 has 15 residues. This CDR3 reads CASSLTGQGGETQYF. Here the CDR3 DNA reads TGTGCCAGCAGCTTGACAGGGCAGGGAGGAGAGACCCAGTACTTC.

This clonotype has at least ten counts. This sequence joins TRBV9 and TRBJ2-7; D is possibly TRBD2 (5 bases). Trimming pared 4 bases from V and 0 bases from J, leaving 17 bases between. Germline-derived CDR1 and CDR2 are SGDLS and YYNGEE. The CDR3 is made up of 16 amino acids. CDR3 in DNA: TGTGCCAGCAGCTTCGGACTCCTTCCAGTCTCCTACGAGCAGTACTTC. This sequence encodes CASSFGLLPVSYEQYF.

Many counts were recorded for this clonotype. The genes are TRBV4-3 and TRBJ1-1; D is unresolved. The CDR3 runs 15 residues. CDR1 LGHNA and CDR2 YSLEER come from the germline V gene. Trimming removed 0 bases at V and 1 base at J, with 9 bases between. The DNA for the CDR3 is TGCGCCAGCAGCCAAGATGGAGGGAGGAACACTGAAGCTTTCTTT. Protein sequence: CASSQDGGRNTEAFF.

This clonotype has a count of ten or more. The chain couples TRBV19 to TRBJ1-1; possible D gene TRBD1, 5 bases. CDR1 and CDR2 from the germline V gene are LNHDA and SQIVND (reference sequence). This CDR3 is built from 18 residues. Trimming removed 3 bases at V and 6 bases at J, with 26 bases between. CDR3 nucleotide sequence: TGTGCCAGTAGTATTTTATCTTCAGGCGCAGGGCTTCTCGCTGAAGCTTTCTTT. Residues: CASSILSSGAGLLAEAFF. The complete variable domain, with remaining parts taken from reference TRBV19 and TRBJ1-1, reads DGGITQSPKYLFRKEGQNVTLSCEQNLNHDAMYWYRQDPGQGLRLIYYSQIVNDFQKGDIAEGYSVSREKKESFPLTVTSAQKNPTAFYLCASSILSSGAGLLAEAFFGQGTRLTVV.

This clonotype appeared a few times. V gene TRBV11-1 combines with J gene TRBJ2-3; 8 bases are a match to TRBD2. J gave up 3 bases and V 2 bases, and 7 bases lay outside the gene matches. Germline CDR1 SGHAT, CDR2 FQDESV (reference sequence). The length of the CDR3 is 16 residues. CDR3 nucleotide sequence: TGTGCCAGCAGCTTACTGTCCGGGAGGGGGACAGATACGCAGTATTTT. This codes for CASSLLSGRGTDTQYF.

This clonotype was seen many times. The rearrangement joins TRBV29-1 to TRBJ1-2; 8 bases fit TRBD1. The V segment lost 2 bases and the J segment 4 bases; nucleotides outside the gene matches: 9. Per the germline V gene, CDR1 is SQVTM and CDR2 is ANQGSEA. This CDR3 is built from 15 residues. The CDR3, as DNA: TGCAGCGTTGAAACAGGGGGGAGGGCCCTCTATGGCTACACCTTC. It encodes CSVETGGRALYGYTF.

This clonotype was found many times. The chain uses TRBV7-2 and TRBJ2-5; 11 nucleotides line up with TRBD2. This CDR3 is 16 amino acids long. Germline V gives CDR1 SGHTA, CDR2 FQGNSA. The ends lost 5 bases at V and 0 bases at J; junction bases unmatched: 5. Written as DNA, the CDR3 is TGTGCCAGCAGCCCCCCTAGCGGGAGGTACCAAGAGACCCAGTACTTC. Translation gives CASSPPSGRYQETQYF.

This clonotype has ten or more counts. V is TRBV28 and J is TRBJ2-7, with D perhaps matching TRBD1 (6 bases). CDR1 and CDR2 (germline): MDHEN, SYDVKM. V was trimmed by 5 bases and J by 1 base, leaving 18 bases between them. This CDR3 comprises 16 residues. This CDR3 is CASSPRQVRGSYEQYF. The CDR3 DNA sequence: TGTGCCAGCAGTCCGCGACAGGTTCGGGGTTCCTACGAGCAGTACTTC. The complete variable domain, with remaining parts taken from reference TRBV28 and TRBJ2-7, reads DVKVTQSSRYLVKRTGEKVFLECVQDMDHENMFWYRQDPGLGLRLIYFSYDVKMKEKGDIPEGYSVSREKKERFSLILESASTNQTSMYLCASSPRQVRGSYEQYFGPGTRLTVT.